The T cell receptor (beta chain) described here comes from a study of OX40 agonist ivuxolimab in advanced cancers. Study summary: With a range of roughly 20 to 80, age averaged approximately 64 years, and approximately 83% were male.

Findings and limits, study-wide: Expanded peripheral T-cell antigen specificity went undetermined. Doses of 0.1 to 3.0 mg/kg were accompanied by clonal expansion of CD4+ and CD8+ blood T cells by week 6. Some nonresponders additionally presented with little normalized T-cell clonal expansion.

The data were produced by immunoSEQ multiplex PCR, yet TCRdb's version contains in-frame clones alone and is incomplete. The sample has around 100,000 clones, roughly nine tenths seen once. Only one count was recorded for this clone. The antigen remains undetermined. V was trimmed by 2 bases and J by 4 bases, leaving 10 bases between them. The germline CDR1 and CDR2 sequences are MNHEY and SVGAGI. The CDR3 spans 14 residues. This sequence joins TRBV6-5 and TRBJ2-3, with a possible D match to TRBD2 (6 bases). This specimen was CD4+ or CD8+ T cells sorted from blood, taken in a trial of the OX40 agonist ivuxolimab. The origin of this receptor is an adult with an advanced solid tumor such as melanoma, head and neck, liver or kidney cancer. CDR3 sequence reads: CASSYRLASDTQYF. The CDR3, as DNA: TGTGCCAGCAGTTACCGGCTAGCGTCAGATACGCAGTATTTT.